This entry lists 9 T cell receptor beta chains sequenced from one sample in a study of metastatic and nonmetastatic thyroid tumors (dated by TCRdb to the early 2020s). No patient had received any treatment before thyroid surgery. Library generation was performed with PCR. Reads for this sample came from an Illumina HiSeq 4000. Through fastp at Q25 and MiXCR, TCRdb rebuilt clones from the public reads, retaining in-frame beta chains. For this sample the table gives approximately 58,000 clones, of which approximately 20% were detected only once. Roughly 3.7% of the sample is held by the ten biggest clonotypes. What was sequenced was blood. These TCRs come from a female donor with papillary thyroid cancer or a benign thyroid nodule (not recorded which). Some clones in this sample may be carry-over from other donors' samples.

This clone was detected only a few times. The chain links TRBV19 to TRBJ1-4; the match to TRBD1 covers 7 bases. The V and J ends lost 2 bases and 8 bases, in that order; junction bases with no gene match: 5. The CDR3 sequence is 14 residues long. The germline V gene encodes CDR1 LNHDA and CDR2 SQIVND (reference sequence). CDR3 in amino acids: CASSIRQGGEKLFF. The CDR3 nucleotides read TGTGCCAGTAGTATAAGACAGGGAGGGGAAAAACTGTTTTTT.

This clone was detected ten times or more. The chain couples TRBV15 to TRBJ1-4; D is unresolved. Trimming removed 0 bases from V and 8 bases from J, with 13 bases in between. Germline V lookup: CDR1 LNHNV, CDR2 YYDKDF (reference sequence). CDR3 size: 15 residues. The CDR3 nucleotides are TGTGCCACCAGCAGAGATTATGAGAGCTCGGAAAAACTGTTTTTT. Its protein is CATSRDYESSEKLFF.

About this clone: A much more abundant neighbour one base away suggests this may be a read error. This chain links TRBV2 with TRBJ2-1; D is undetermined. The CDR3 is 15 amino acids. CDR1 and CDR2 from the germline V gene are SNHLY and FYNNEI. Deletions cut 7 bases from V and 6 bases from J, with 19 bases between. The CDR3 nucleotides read TGTGCCAGCACGGAAGAATCGCGCTGCTCCAATGAGCAGTTCTTC. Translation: CASTEESRCSNEQFF.

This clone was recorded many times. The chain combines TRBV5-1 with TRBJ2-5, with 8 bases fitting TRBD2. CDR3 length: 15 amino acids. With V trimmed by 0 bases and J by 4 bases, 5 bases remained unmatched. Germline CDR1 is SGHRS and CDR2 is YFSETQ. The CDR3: CASSLARLAGETQYF. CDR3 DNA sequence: TGCGCCAGCAGCTTGGCGCGCCTAGCGGGAGAGACCCAGTACTTC.

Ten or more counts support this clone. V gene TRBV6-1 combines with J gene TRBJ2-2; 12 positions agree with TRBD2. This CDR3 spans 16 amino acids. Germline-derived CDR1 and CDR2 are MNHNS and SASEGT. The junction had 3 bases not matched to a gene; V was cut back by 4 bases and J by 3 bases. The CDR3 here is CASSGTSGRHTGELFF. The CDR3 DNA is TGTGCCAGCAGTGGCACTAGCGGGAGGCACACCGGGGAGCTGTTTTTT.

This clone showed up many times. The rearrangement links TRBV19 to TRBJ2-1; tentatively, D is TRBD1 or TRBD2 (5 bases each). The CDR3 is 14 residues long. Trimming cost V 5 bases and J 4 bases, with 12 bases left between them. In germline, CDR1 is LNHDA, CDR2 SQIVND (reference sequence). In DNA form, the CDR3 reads TGTGCCAGTAGTCTCGGGACCCAGTACAATGAGCAGTTCTTC. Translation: CASSLGTQYNEQFF.

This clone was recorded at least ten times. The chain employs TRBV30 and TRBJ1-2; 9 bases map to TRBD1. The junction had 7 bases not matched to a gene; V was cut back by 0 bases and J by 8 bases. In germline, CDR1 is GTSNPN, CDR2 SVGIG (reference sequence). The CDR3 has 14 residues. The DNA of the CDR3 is TGTGCCTGGAGTGTCTCTACAGGGGGCAGAGGCTACACCTTC. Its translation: CAWSVSTGGRGYTF. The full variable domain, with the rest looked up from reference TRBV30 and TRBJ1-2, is SQTIHQWPATLVQPVGSPLSLECTVEGTSNPNLYWYRQAAGRGLQLLFYSVGIGQISSEVPQNLSASRPQDRQFILSSKKLLLSDSGFYLCAWSVSTGGRGYTFGSGTRLTVV.

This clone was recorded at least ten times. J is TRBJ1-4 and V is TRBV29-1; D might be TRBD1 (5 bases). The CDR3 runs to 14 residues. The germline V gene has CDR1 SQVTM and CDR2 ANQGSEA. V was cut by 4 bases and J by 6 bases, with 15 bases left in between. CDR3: CSVGTPEGDEKLFF. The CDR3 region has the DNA TGCAGCGTTGGGACACCCGAAGGGGATGAAAAACTGTTTTTT. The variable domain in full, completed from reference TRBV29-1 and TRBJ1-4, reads SAVISQKPSRDICQRGTSLTIQCQVDSQVTMMFWYRQQPGQSLTLIATANQGSEATYESGFVIDKFPISRPNLTFSTLTVSNMSPEDSSIYLCSVGTPEGDEKLFFGSGTQLSVL.

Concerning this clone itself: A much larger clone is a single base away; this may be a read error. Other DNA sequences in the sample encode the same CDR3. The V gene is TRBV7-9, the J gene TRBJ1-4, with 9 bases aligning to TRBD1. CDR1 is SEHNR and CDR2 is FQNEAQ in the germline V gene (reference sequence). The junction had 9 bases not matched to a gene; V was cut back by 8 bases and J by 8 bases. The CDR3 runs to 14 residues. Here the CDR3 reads CASASGQGNEKLFF. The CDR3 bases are TGTGCCAGCGCCTCCGGACAGGGGAACGAAAAACTGTTTTTT.